The 11 T cell receptor beta chains below come from one sample, sequenced in a study of blood T cells in healthy people across ages. A J-beta primer mix and a sample-barcoded 5' primer were used in a second PCR of about 6 to 12 cycles. MiXCR, run by TCRdb on the 5' RACE reads, gives a single entry per CDR3 protein. In the table there are roughly 640,000 distinct CDR3 sequences, 25% to 35% of which are singletons. Sequences were obtained from blood. The origin of the receptors is a woman aged 80 or over in good health.

This clonotype was seen many times. The chain has TRBV7-2 and TRBJ1-4, with TRBD1 as a possible D gene (6 bases). CDR1 and CDR2 (germline): SGHTA, FQGNSA. Trimming shortened V by 5 bases and J by 5 bases, and 15 bases separated the two germline ends. The length of the CDR3 is 15 residues. The chain's CDR3 is CASSKDRSPNEKLFF. The CDR3 bases are TGTGCCAGCAGCAAAGACAGGAGTCCCAATGAAAAACTGTTTTTT.

The chain couples TRBV20-1 to TRBJ1-5; D remains unclear. The CDR3 contains 16 residues. The germline CDR1 and CDR2 sequences are DFQATT and SNEGSKA (reference sequence). Deletions cut 3 bases from V and 3 bases from J, with 18 bases between. The CDR3: CSASLPGMSPNQPQHF. CDR3 bases: TGCAGTGCTAGCCTCCCCGGAATGAGTCCCAATCAGCCCCAGCATTTT.

This clonotype was recorded many times. This chain connects TRBV20-1 to TRBJ2-3; TRBD2 is a possible D gene (6 bases). The CDR3 sequence is 13 residues long. Germline V gene data show CDR1 as DFQATT and CDR2 as SNEGSKA (reference sequence). Trimming cost V 7 bases and J 5 bases, with 16 bases left between them. This CDR3 reads CSVKLDYLDTQYF. CDR3 nucleotides: TGCAGTGTTAAGTTGGACTATTTAGATACGCAGTATTTT.

This clonotype occurred a few times. This CDR3 reads CASSVLDGNTEAFF. The CDR3, as DNA: TGTGCCAGCAGCGTTTTAGACGGGAACACTGAAGCTTTCTTT. The chain is built from TRBV9 and TRBJ1-1; D not certain. Germline lookup yields CDR1 SGDLS and CDR2 YYNGEE. The V end was cut by 2 bases, the J end by 1 base, with 9 bases between. CDR3 length equals 14 residues. The full variable domain, its missing parts supplied by reference TRBV9 and TRBJ1-1, is DSGVTQTPKHLITATGQRVTLRCSPRSGDLSVYWYQQSLDQGLQFLIQYYNGEERAKGNILERFSAQQFPDLHSELNLSSLELGDSALYFCASSVLDGNTEAFFGQGTRLTVV.

This clonotype was seen repeatedly, ten times or more. The rearrangement links TRBV6-2 or TRBV6-3 to TRBJ2-7, with D perhaps TRBD2 (6 bases). CDR1 and CDR2 (germline): MNHEY, SVGEGT. The CDR3 loop spans 15 amino acids. V shed 5 bases and J shed 6 bases, with 20 bases lying between them. CDR3 coding DNA: TGTGCCAGCAGTGCCTGGGACTCTCCGGTGGGCGAGCAGTACTTC. As protein: CASSAWDSPVGEQYF.

This clonotype was detected many times. This sequence joins TRBV15 and TRBJ2-5, with 7 bases fitting TRBD1. The CDR3 consists of 15 residues. The germline gives CDR1 LNHNV, CDR2 YYDKDF (reference sequence). V gave up 0 bases and J gave up 3 bases; unmatched junction bases: 4. The CDR3 loop reads CATSRDRGKEETQYF. The CDR3 nucleotides are TGTGCCACCAGCAGAGACAGGGGGAAAGAAGAGACCCAGTACTTC.

This clonotype has a count of ten or more. The chain carries TRBV5-6 and TRBJ2-7, with unresolved D. This CDR3 has 11 amino acids. The germline gives CDR1 SGHDT, CDR2 YYEEEE. The V end was cut by 0 bases, the J end by 7 bases, with 5 bases between. The CDR3 loop is CASSLGQEQYF. Here the CDR3 DNA reads TGTGCCAGCAGCTTGGGTCAGGAGCAGTACTTC.

This chain uses TRBV5-1 with TRBJ2-5; D gene unclear. Germline values: CDR1 SGHRS, CDR2 YFSETQ. This CDR3 is 15 amino acids long. The germline V and J ends were trimmed by 0 bases and 1 base, with 10 bases remaining between them. The CDR3 DNA is TGCGCCAGCAGCTTGGTCCCTACTCCCCAAGAGACCCAGTACTTC. As protein: CASSLVPTPQETQYF.

The sample holds many counts of this clonotype. The CDR3 coding sequence is TGTGCCATCAGTGAGTCGACGGTGCCCTCGGTAGGGGTGACCGGGGAGCTGTTTTTT. Translating it yields CAISESTVPSVGVTGELFF. The rearrangement links TRBV10-3 to TRBJ2-2; TRBD1 might be the D (5 bases). The CDR3 contains 19 residues. Germline V gene lookup returns CDR1 ENHRY and CDR2 SYGVKD. With 0 bases removed from V and 5 bases from J, the gap between germline ends came to 22 bases.

This clonotype was seen only once. This may be a read error: a much more frequent sequence differs by one nucleotide. The chain employs TRBV29-1 and TRBJ2-1; 8 positions agree with TRBD2. Germline V gene lookup returns CDR1 SQVTM and CDR2 ANQGSEA. The CDR3 length is 15 residues. The CDR3 sequence is CSVERGAGAYNERFF. The CDR3 nucleotides read TGCAGCGTTGAGCGGGGGGCGGGAGCCTACAATGAGCGGTTCTTC.

This clonotype was seen many times. The rearrangement links TRBV29-1 to TRBJ2-7; 8 bases are shared with TRBD1. Trimming removed 4 bases from V and 3 bases from J; junction bases left unmatched: 2. This CDR3 comprises 12 residues. The germline gives CDR1 SQVTM, CDR2 ANQGSEA. CDR3 bases: TGCAGCGTTGTCGGACAGGGCTACGAGCAGTACTTC. This translates into CSVVGQGYEQYF.